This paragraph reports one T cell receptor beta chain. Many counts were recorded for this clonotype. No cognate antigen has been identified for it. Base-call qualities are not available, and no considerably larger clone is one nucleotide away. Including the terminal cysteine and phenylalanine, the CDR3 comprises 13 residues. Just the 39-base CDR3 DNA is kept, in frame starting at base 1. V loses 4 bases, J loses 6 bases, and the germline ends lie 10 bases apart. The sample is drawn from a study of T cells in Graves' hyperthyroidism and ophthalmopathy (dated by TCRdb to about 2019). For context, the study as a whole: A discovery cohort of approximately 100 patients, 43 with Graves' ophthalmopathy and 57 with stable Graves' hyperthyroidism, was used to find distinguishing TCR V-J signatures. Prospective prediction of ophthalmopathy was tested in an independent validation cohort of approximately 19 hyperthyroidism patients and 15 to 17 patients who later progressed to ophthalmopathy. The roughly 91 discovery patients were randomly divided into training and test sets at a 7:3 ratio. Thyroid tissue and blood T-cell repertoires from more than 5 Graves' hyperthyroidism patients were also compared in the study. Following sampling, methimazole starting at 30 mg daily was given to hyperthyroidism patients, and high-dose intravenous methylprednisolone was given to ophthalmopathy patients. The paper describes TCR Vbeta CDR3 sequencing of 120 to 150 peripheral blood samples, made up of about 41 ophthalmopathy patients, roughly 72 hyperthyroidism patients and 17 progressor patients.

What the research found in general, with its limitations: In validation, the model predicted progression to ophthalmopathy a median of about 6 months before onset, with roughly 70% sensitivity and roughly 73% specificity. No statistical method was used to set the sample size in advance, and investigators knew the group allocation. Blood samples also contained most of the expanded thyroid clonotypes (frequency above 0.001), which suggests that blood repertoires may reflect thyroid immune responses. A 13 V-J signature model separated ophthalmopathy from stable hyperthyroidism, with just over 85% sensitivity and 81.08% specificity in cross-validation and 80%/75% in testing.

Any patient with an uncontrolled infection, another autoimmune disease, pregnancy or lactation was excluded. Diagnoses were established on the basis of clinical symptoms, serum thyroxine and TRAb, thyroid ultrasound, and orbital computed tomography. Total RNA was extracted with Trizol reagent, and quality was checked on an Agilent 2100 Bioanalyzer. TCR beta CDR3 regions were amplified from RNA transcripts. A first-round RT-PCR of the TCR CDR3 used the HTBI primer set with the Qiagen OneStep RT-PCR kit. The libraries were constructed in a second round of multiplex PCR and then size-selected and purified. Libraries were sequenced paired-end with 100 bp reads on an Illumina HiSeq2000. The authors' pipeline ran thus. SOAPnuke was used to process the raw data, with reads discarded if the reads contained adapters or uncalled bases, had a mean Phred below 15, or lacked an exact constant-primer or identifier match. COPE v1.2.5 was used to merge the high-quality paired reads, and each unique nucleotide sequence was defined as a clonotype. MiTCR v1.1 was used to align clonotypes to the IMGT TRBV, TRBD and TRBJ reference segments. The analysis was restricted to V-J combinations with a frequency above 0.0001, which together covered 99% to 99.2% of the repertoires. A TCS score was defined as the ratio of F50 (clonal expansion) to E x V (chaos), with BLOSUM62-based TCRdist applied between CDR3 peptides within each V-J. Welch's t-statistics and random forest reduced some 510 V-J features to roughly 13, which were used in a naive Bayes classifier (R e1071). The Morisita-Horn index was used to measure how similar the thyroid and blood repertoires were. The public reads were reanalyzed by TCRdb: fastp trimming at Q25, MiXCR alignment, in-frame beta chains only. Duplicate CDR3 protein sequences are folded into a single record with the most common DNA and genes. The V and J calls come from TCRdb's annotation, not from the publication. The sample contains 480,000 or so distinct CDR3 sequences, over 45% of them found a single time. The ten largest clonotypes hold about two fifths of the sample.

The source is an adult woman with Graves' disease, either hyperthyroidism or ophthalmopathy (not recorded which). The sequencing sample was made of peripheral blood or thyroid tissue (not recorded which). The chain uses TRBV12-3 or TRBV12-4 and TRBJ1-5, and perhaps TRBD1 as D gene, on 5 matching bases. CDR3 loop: CASSYGAAQPQHF. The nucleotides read TGTGCCAGCAGTTACGGGGCGGCTCAGCCCCAGCATTTT.